These T cell receptor beta chains were read from a single sample in a study of neurological immune-mediated disorders. TCRdb re-called the 5' RACE reads with MiXCR, one entry per CDR3 protein. This sample has about 66,000 distinct CDR3 sequences, with 8.5% to 10% found just once. The sequenced sample was PBMCs. The receptor set was obtained from a young man in good health. The CDR3 runs from the conserved cysteine through the conserved F or W. A D gene is named only where the DNA matches it firmly. Size is omitted from some rows. Given values are once, few, many or a class for expanded clones.

>TRBJ2-1|TRBD2|TRBV5-1|many
TGCGCCACCACCGTAGCGGGAAACGACAATGAGCAGTTCTTC
CATTVAGNDNEQFF
>TRBJ2-7|NA|TRBV29-1|many
TGCGTTCTAGGACGGGACTCCTACGAGCAGTACTTC
CVLGRDSYEQYF
>TRBJ2-7|TRBD1|TRBV15|many
TGTGCCACCAGCCCCAAGCGGGGACAGGGGAACTACGAGCAGTACTTC
CATSPKRGQGNYEQYF
>TRBJ2-1|NA|TRBV15|many
TGTGCCACCAGCCCCGGGGGCCAGTCCTCTGAGCAGTTCTTC
CATSPGGQSSEQFF
>TRBJ2-5|NA|TRBV9|few
TGTGCCAGCAGCGAGGCCCCCTTCGAAGAGACCCAGTACTTC
CASSEAPFEETQYF
>TRBJ2-7|TRBD2|TRBV10-3|few
TGTGCCATCAGTGGGTGGCTAGCGGGAGGGCCCGGCGAGCAGTACTTC
CAISGWLAGGPGEQYF
>TRBJ2-7|NA|TRBV25-1|many
TGTGCCAGCAGTGAGGTCTACGAGCAGTACTTC
CASSEVYEQYF
>TRBJ2-1|NA|TRBV7-9|many
TGTGCCAGCAGCTTGGGCAGCCCGGACAATGAGCAGTTCTTC
CASSLGSPDNEQFF
>TRBJ2-4|NA|TRBV7-3|NA
TGTGCCAGCAGCTTACGGGGGGCAGCAGGGTGGAACATTCAGTACTTC
CASSLRGAAGWNIQYF
>TRBJ2-3|NA|TRBV7-2|many
TGTGCCAGCAGCTCCTTGACGCCCCCAGATACGCAGTATTTT
CASSSLTPPDTQYF
>TRBJ1-2|TRBD1|TRBV27|many
TGTGCCAGCAGTTCCCGTCGACAGGGAGCCCCTTATGGCTACACCTTC
CASSSRRQGAPYGYTF
>TRBJ1-1|NA|TRBV7-3|many
TGTGCCAGCAGCTTAAGCCCGCAGGGAAACACTGAAGCTTTCTTT
CASSLSPQGNTEAFF
>TRBJ2-2|TRBD1|TRBV29-1|NA
TGCAGCGCTCGTCGACAGGGCGGTGGCACCGGGGAGCTGTTTTTT
CSARRQGGGTGELFF
>TRBJ2-5|NA|TRBV15|many
TGTGCCACCAGGTTTCTCGATGGGGAGACCCAGTACTTC
CATRFLDGETQYF
>TRBJ1-2|TRBD1|TRBV5-6|many
TGTGCCAGCAGCTATAGACAGGGACAGAACTATGGCTACACCTTC
CASSYRQGQNYGYTF
>TRBJ2-5|NA|TRBV7-9|many
TGTGCCAGCAGCTTTATAGAGACCCAGTACTTC
CASSFIETQYF
>TRBJ2-7|TRBD1|TRBV15|many
TGTGCCACCAGCAGAGGCGCGACAGGGGCGAACTACGAGCAGTACTTC
CATSRGATGANYEQYF
>TRBJ2-5|NA|TRBV20-1|many
TGCAGTGCATACGGACTTCACCAAGAGACCCAGTACTTC
CSAYGLHQETQYF
>TRBJ1-1|NA|TRBV5-1|many
TGCGCCAGCAGCCGACGCCGGGAGAACACTGAAGCTTTCTTT
CASSRRRENTEAFF
>TRBJ2-1|TRBD1|TRBV7-9|many
TGTGCCAGCAGCTTTACAGGGGGAAACAATGAGCAGTTCTTC
CASSFTGGNNEQFF
>TRBJ2-5|TRBD1|TRBV12-3/TRBV12-4|many
TGTGCCAGCAGTCCCCGGGACAGGGGGCCGGAGACCCAGTACTTC
CASSPRDRGPETQYF
>TRBJ1-5|TRBD1|TRBV28|medium-sized
TGTGCCAGCAGTTCACTAGGACAGGGAGGATATCAGCCCCAGCATTTT
CASSSLGQGGYQPQHF
>TRBJ2-6|NA|TRBV3-1|many
TGTGCCAGCAGCCAAGATGACAGAGGGCCCAGGGCTGGGGCCAACGTCCTGACTTTC
CASSQDDRGPRAGANVLTF
>TRBJ2-2|NA|TRBV15|many
TGTGCCACCAGCAGTGCCTTTGGGGGCAGGGGACGTAACACCGGGGAGCTGTTTTTT
CATSSAFGGRGRNTGELFF
>TRBJ2-1|TRBD2|TRBV10-3|many
TGTGCCATCAGTGAGAGGACTAGCGGGAGCAATGAGCAGTTCTTC
CAISERTSGSNEQFF
>TRBJ2-2|NA|TRBV5-5|many
TGTGCCAGCAGCTTGAAATGGCGGCAGAACACCGGGGAGCTGTTTTTT
CASSLKWRQNTGELFF
>TRBJ2-7|NA|TRBV12-3/TRBV12-4|many
TGTGCCAGCAAAGTAACAGGGCCCTCCTACGAGCAGTACTTC
CASKVTGPSYEQYF
>TRBJ2-3|TRBD2|TRBV20-1|many
TGCAGTGCTCGGGCCGGGACTAGCTTAGATACGCAGTATTTT
CSARAGTSLDTQYF
>TRBJ1-5|TRBD1|TRBV5-5|NA
TGTGCCAGCAGCTTGGGGGGACAGGGGGCCAACAATCAGCCCCAGCATTTT
CASSLGGQGANNQPQHF
>TRBJ2-7|TRBD2|TRBV5-1|medium-sized
TGCGCCAGCAGCTTGGCCGTAGCGGGAGCGGGAGAGCAGTACTTC
CASSLAVAGAGEQYF
>TRBJ2-7|NA|TRBV5-1|many
TGCGCCAGCAGCTTGGCAACAAAATACGAGCAGTACTTC
CASSLATKYEQYF
>TRBJ2-3|NA|TRBV7-2|many
TGTGCCAGCAGCCCCTCGGGTTGGCTTTTAGGGGCAGATACGCAGTATTTT
CASSPSGWLLGADTQYF
>TRBJ1-1|NA|TRBV7-2|many
TGTGCCAGCACCGGGACGGTTCTCAACACTGAAGCTTTCTTT
CASTGTVLNTEAFF
>TRBJ2-7|NA|TRBV5-4|many
TGTGCCAGCAGCTTGGGACTAGTACCCGAGCAGTACTTC
CASSLGLVPEQYF
>TRBJ1-3|NA|TRBV5-1|many
TGCGCCAGCATGGAGGATATCGGGGGAAACACCATATATTTT
CASMEDIGGNTIYF
>TRBJ2-7|TRBD2|TRBV28|many
TGTGCCAGCAGGACTAGCGGGAGGAGTCCCTACGAGCAGTACTTC
CASRTSGRSPYEQYF
>TRBJ2-3|TRBD2|TRBV11-2|many
TGTGCCAGCAGCCCGGGACAGGGGACTAGCGGGAGGGCTACAGATACGCAGTATTTT
CASSPGQGTSGRATDTQYF
>TRBJ1-6|NA|TRBV2|many
TGTGCCAGCCTTGGGGAGAAATATTCACCCCTCCACTTT
CASLGEKYSPLHF
>TRBJ2-3|TRBD2|TRBV3-1|many
TGTGCCAGCAGCCTAGCGGGAGGCCTTTGGTATTTT
CASSLAGGLWYF
>TRBJ2-2|TRBD2|TRBV10-3|many
TGTGCCATCAGGGAGGCGGGGGATATGAACACCGGGGAGCTGTTTTTT
CAIREAGDMNTGELFF
>TRBJ2-7|NA|TRBV5-1|many
TGCGCCAGCAGCTTGACGGGAGACCCAGACCACGAGCAGTACTTC
CASSLTGDPDHEQYF
>TRBJ2-3|NA|TRBV6-2/TRBV6-3|many
TGTGCCAGCGCTTTCCGGCAGGGTACAGATACGCAGTATTTT
CASAFRQGTDTQYF
>TRBJ2-1|NA|TRBV5-5|many
TGTGCCAGCAGACCCGGGACAATATACAATGAGCAGTTCTTC
CASRPGTIYNEQFF
>TRBJ2-7|NA|TRBV10-1|few
TGCGCCAGCAGTGAGACTGCGGCCCACGAGCAGTACTTC
CASSETAAHEQYF
>TRBJ2-6|NA|TRBV5-1|many
TGCGCCAGCAGCTTGGACGGGGCCAACGTCCTGACTTTC
CASSLDGANVLTF
>TRBJ2-6|NA|TRBV7-8|many
TGTGCCAGCAGGGAGGGTCCCTCTGGGGCCAACGTCCTGACTTTC
CASREGPSGANVLTF
>TRBJ2-3|TRBD1|TRBV18|many
TGTGCCAGCTCTTCGACAGGGTCAGATACGCAGTATTTT
CASSSTGSDTQYF
>TRBJ2-5|TRBD2|TRBV5-4|NA
TGTGCCAGCAGCGGAGGGGCTAGCGGGATTTTTGGACAAGAGACCCAGTACTTC
CASSGGASGIFGQETQYF
>TRBJ2-1|NA|TRBV20-1|many
TGCAGTTTCGGGGGAGCGTTCTACAATGAGCAGTTCTTC
CSFGGAFYNEQFF
>TRBJ2-7|TRBD2|TRBV12-3/TRBV12-4|many
TGTGCCAGCAGTTTATCGGGCGGGAGTAGCCACGAGCAGTACTTC
CASSLSGGSSHEQYF
>TRBJ2-7|NA|TRBV25-1|many
TGTGCCAGCAGTACCGGATCCTACGAGCAGTACTTC
CASSTGSYEQYF
>TRBJ2-7|TRBD2|TRBV15|NA
TGTGCCACCAGCAGGGTCTGGGGAGGGCCAAGGGAGCAGTACTTC
CATSRVWGGPREQYF
>TRBJ2-2|NA|TRBV5-5|many
TGTGCCAGCAGCTTAATAACCAGGGTCAGAACCGGGGAGCTGTTTTTT
CASSLITRVRTGELFF
>TRBJ2-7|TRBD2|TRBV5-4|many
TGTGCCAGCAGCTCCCGGACTAGCCCTCCTTACGGGCTCGAGCAGTACTTC
CASSSRTSPPYGLEQYF